The rows below give T cell receptor beta chains drawn from one sample of a study of T cell responses to AZD1222 COVID-19 vaccine. Clones were sequenced by immunoSEQ multiplex PCR, and TCRdb holds only the in-frame ones, with some missing. This table holds 140,000 to 150,000 clones, approximately 89% found once. Sequencing used peripheral blood, obtained 28 days after the second AZD1222 dose. The receptor source for this set is an adult who received the AZD1222 COVID-19 vaccine. CDR3s include the opening cysteine and the closing phenylalanine or tryptophan. A D gene is named only where the DNA matches it firmly. Clone size is not always given. Where it is, it says once, few, many or a class for expanded clones.

NA	TRBV7-8	TRBJ2-7	NA	CASSLAEADYEQYF	TGTGCCAGCAGCTTAGCGGAGGCAGACTACGAGCAGTACTTC
NA	TRBV20-1	TRBJ2-7	NA	CSAGENREEYF	TGCAGTGCTGGGGAAAACAGGGAGGAGTACTTC
NA	TRBV7-3	TRBJ2-2	NA	CASSRDITGELFF	TGTGCCAGCAGCCGAGACATCACCGGGGAGCTGTTTTTT
NA	TRBV10-3	TRBJ2-3	NA	CATTGSADTQYF	TGTGCCACCACGGGATCGGCAGATACGCAGTATTTT
NA	TRBV12-5	TRBJ1-1	NA	CASGLSVPNTEAFF	TGTGCTAGTGGGCTATCGGTACCGAACACTGAAGCTTTCTTT
NA	TRBV20-1	TRBJ2-7	NA	CSASSPASSEQYF	TGCAGTGCTAGTAGCCCCGCTTCAAGCGAGCAGTACTTC
NA	TRBV2	TRBJ1-1	TRBD1	CASSGTGGTEAFF	TGTGCCAGCTCCGGGACAGGCGGCACTGAAGCTTTCTTT
NA	TRBV7-2	TRBJ1-1	NA	CASSFVAGDTEAFF	TGTGCCAGCAGCTTCGTGGCGGGGGACACTGAAGCTTTCTTT
once	TRBV6-6	TRBJ1-1	NA	CASSYSTSGYTEAFF	TGTGCCAGCAGTTACTCGACCAGTGGGTACACTGAAGCTTTCTTT
once	TRBV4-1	TRBJ1-2	NA	CASSQGENYGYTF	TGCGCCAGCAGCCAAGGGGAAAACTATGGCTACACCTTC
NA	TRBV7-3	TRBJ2-1	TRBD2	CASSSGLVPPPEQFF	TGTGCCAGCAGCTCTGGACTAGTACCCCCCCCTGAGCAGTTCTTC
once	TRBV28	TRBJ2-3	NA	CASSLNPLAGQTDTQYF	TGTGCCAGCAGTTTAAACCCGTTGGCAGGGCAGACAGATACGCAGTATTTT
NA	TRBV4-1	TRBJ2-3	TRBD1	CASSQVELRSGQGGLGDTQYF	TGCGCCAGCAGCCAAGTGGAGCTTCGATCGGGACAGGGAGGTCTCGGGGATACGCAGTATTTT
NA	TRBV19	TRBJ2-2	NA	CASSIRGPNTGELFF	TGTGCCAGTAGTATACGCGGCCCGAACACCGGGGAGCTGTTTTTT
few	TRBV10-3	TRBJ1-5	NA	CAISETRDPNQPQHF	TGTGCCATCAGTGAGACCCGGGACCCCAATCAGCCCCAGCATTTT
NA	TRBV28	TRBJ2-7	NA	CATTGQSIIYEQYF	TGTGCCACCACCGGACAGAGCATTATCTACGAGCAGTACTTC
NA	TRBV9	TRBJ2-7	NA	CASSPGSSSYEQYF	TGTGCCAGCAGCCCGGGGTCGAGCTCCTACGAGCAGTACTTC